This T cell receptor beta chain was sequenced during a study of blood T cell repertoires in COVID-19. Produced via immunoSEQ multiplex PCR; TCRdb's table is partial and in-frame only. The data hold approximately 100,000 clones, with roughly 88% observed a single time. The CDR3 extends over 18 amino acids. In germline, CDR1 is SGHRS, CDR2 YFSETQ. V shed 0 bases and J 0 bases; nucleotides not matched to a gene: 5. The receptor's source is an elderly woman with active or convalescent COVID-19. The sequenced sample consisted of peripheral blood. The V call is TRBV5-1, the J call TRBJ2-6; 8 positions agree with TRBD1. The CDR3 nucleotides read TGCGCCAGCAGCTTGGATGTGACAGGGGTCTCTGGGGCCAACGTCCTGACTTTC. It yields the protein CASSLDVTGVSGANVLTF. The whole variable domain, remainder taken from reference TRBV5-1 and TRBJ2-6, is KAGVTQTPRYLIKTRGQQVTLSCSPISGHRSVSWYQQTPGQGLQFLFEYFSETQRNKGNFPGRFSGRQFSNSRSEMNVSTLELGDSALYLCASSLDVTGVSGANVLTFGAGSRLTVL.